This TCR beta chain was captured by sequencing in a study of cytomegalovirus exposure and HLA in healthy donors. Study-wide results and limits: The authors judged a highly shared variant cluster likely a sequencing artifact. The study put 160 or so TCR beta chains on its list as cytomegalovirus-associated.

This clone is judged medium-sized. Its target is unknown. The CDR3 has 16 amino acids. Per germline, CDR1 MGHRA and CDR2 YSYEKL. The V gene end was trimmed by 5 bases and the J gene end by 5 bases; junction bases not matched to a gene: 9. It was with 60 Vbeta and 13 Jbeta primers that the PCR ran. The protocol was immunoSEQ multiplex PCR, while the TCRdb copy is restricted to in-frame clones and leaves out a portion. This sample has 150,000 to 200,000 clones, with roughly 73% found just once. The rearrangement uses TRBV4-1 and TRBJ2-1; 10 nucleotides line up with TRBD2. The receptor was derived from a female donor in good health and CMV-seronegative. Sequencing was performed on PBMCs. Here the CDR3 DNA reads TGCGCCAGCAGCGCCCCCGGGACTAGCGCCAACAATGAGCAGTTCTTC. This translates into CASSAPGTSANNEQFF.